This T cell receptor (beta chain) appears in the sequencing data of a study of cytomegalovirus exposure and HLA in healthy donors. The V and J ends lost 3 bases and 4 bases, in that order; junction bases with no gene match: 4. The germline gives CDR1 SNHLY, CDR2 FYNNEI. The CDR3 is 15 residues long. Vbeta (60) and Jbeta (13) primers were used in the PCR. Sequencing was performed with immunoSEQ multiplex PCR; in TCRdb, only in-frame clones are kept and a portion is missing. This sample's clone table lists approximately 100,000 clones. The sequencing sample was made of PBMCs. The source of this sequence is a man aged 35-49 years in good health and CMV-seronegative. The chain employs TRBV2 and TRBJ2-3; TRBD2 agrees at 10 bases. The CDR3 reads CASSESSGGPDTQYF. The CDR3 bases are TGTGCCAGCAGTGAGTCTAGCGGGGGACCAGATACGCAGTATTTT.